This T cell receptor beta chain was found in a study of cytomegalovirus exposure and HLA in healthy donors. Study information: Within the Caucasian-associated ancestry cluster were around 80% of the approximately 370 genotyped donors. Overall study findings and caveats: The study flagged about 150 TCR beta chains as cytomegalovirus-associated. A reported reduction in N-insertions relative to the roughly 670-donor mean was seen in an Asian-associated ancestry cluster in a later analysis.

This clone appeared a few times. Its antigen is undetermined. V lost 3 bases and J 1 base, leaving 9 bases between the germline ends. This CDR3 is built from 14 residues. Germline V lookup: CDR1 WNHNN, CDR2 SYGVQD (reference sequence). With 60 Vbeta and 13 Jbeta primers, the PCR was carried out. This table comes from immunoSEQ multiplex PCR, and its TCRdb copy is limited to in-frame clones, with some not included. The sample holds some 120,000 clones, approximately 78% seen once. The rearrangement links TRBV10-1 to TRBJ2-5; tentatively, D is TRBD1 (6 bases). The clonotype originates from a woman aged 40 to 55 in good health and CMV-seronegative. Material for sequencing was PBMCs. The CDR3, as DNA: TGCGCCAGCAGTGACCCGGACAGCCAAGAGACCCAGTACTTC. Translation: CASSDPDSQETQYF.